The 17 T cell receptor beta chains reported below all come from one sample, sequenced in a study of patients and donors after allogeneic stem cell transplantation. Using its own MiXCR run on the RT-PCR reads, TCRdb lists one record per CDR3 protein. The sample has about a million distinct CDR3 sequences; roughly 17% are singletons. Sequenced: blood, either unsorted or a sorted T cell fraction (not recorded which). These receptors came from a human donor who was either an allogeneic HSCT recipient or a stem cell or donor lymphocyte infusion donor (not recorded which). It is not recorded whose cells these are; they may come from a transplant donor.

The rearrangement links TRBV12-3 or TRBV12-4 to TRBJ2-1, with D maybe TRBD2 (5 bases). The CDR3 sequence is 12 residues long. V was shortened by 3 bases and J by 12 bases, with 12 bases between the two germline ends. The CDR3 sequence: CASSLTPRGQFF. CDR3 DNA: TGTGCCAGCAGTTTGACTCCACGGGGGCAGTTCTTC.

This clonotype was recorded a few times. CDR3 coding DNA: TGTGCCAGCAGCTTAGTTTGGCGGAAAGTTAGCACAGATACGCAGTATTTT. Its protein product is CASSLVWRKVSTDTQYF. The chain recombines TRBV7-2 with TRBJ2-3; D not certain. Germline-derived CDR1 and CDR2 are SGHTA and FQGNSA. This CDR3 has 17 amino acids. V shed 1 base and J shed 0 bases, with 14 bases lying between them.

The chain employs TRBV6-2 or TRBV6-3 and TRBJ2-1; 10 positions agree with TRBD2. Germline V gene sequence: CDR1 MNHEY, CDR2 SVGEGT. V lost 7 bases and J lost 3; bases outside the gene matches: 9. The CDR3 extends over 16 amino acids. The CDR3 coding sequence is TGTGCCAGCAAGGCTAGCGGGAGAGCGGGCTACAATGAGCAGTTCTTC. Encoded protein: CASKASGRAGYNEQFF.

The genes are TRBV29-1 and TRBJ1-1; the D gene is possibly TRBD1 (5 bases). The germline V gene encodes CDR1 SQVTM and CDR2 ANQGSEA. Trimming removed 0 bases at V and 4 bases at J, with 12 bases between. The length of the CDR3 is 14 residues. The CDR3 region is CSVEETGASTEAFF. The CDR3 nucleotides are TGCAGCGTTGAAGAAACAGGCGCGTCCACTGAAGCTTTCTTT.

This clonotype was seen a handful of times. The chain uses TRBV12-3 or TRBV12-4 and TRBJ1-5, with a weak D call TRBD1 (5 bases). Between the trimmed V and J ends, which lost 6 bases and 6 bases, there was a span of 15 bases. The CDR3 has 14 amino acids. The CDR3 reads CASRRQGKGQPQHF. CDR3 in DNA: TGTGCCAGCAGACGTCAGGGTAAGGGTCAGCCCCAGCATTTT.

V gene TRBV6-5 combines with J gene TRBJ1-6; D gene unclear. Germline CDR1 MNHEY, CDR2 SVGAGI. With 2 bases removed from V and 10 bases from J, the gap between germline ends came to 9 bases. The CDR3 has 13 amino acids. The CDR3 loop is CASSYGQPSPLHF. CDR3 bases: TGTGCCAGCAGTTACGGGCAGCCATCACCCCTCCACTTT.

This clonotype was seen only a few times. The rearrangement uses TRBV15 and TRBJ2-7; D unclear. Trimming stripped 0 bases from V and 2 bases from J, with 11 bases between. The CDR3 has 15 residues. Germline V gene lookup returns CDR1 LNHNV and CDR2 YYDKDF (reference sequence). CDR3 amino acids: CATSRDRQEAYEQYF. CDR3 coding DNA: TGTGCCACCAGCAGAGATCGGCAGGAAGCCTACGAGCAGTACTTC.

V is TRBV20-1 and J is TRBJ2-1, with no clear D. This CDR3 is 13 amino acids long. V was pared by 3 bases and J by 2 bases, with 8 bases between. The germline gives CDR1 DFQATT, CDR2 SNEGSKA (reference sequence). The CDR3 reads CSARGGPYNEQFF. In DNA, the CDR3 is TGCAGTGCTAGGGGTGGTCCCTACAATGAGCAGTTCTTC.

The table lists this clonotype with many counts. The rearrangement links TRBV4-3 to TRBJ2-5; unclear D gene. The CDR3 has 14 amino acids. CDR1 and CDR2 (germline): LGHNA, YSLEER. V was cut by 4 bases and J by 2 bases, with 11 bases left in between. For the CDR3, the DNA is TGCGCCAGCAGCCGGGATCGGTATCAAGAGACCCAGTACTTC. Its translation: CASSRDRYQETQYF.

The chain combines TRBV29-1 with TRBJ2-7; 7 bases fit TRBD1. CDR3 length: 15 amino acids. The V gene end was trimmed by 7 bases and the J gene end by 2 bases; junction bases not matched to a gene: 14. CDR1 SQVTM and CDR2 ANQGSEA come from the germline V gene. CDR3 nucleotide sequence: TGCAGCGCCCAGGGCCTAAGGGGGCAAGCCTACGAGCAGTACTTC. Translated: CSAQGLRGQAYEQYF.

This clonotype has a count of ten or more. The V call is TRBV24-1, the J call TRBJ2-7; D perhaps matches TRBD2 (5 bases). The V end lost 6 bases, the J end lost 2 bases, and 19 bases lay between the germline ends. The CDR3 has 16 amino acids. The germline CDR1 and CDR2 sequences are KGHDR and SFDVKD. This CDR3 is CATSRAASSTTYEQYF. The CDR3 DNA is TGTGCCACCAGTCGAGCGGCGTCGTCTACTACCTACGAGCAGTACTTC.

This clonotype was detected a few times. The chain links TRBV20-1 to TRBJ1-2; tentatively, D is TRBD1 (5 bases). V lost 1 base, J lost 6 bases, and 12 bases lay in between. The V gene's germline CDR1 is DFQATT and CDR2 SNEGSKA (reference sequence). This CDR3 has 13 residues. CDR3 sequence (DNA): TGCAGTGCTAGAGTGGGGCAGACTCATGGCTACACCTTC. This gives the protein CSARVGQTHGYTF.

The table lists this clonotype with a few counts. This chain joins TRBV9 and TRBJ2-1; 11 bases match TRBD2. The CDR3 length is 15 residues. V was pared by 0 bases and J by 10 bases, with 6 bases of the junction left unmatched. Germline-derived CDR1 and CDR2 are SGDLS and YYNGEE. The CDR3 DNA reads as TGTGCCAGCAGCGTAGCAACTAGCGGGAGTGGGGAGCAGTTCTTC. Translation gives CASSVATSGSGEQFF.

CDR3 nucleotides: TGTGCCAGCAGCCAACGGGAAACTGGGGCCAACGTCCTGACTTTC. This gives the protein CASSQRETGANVLTF. The rearrangement links TRBV4-2 to TRBJ2-6; tentative D call: TRBD2 (5 bases). The CDR3 loop spans 15 amino acids. The V and J ends lost 2 bases and 2 bases respectively, with 7 bases between them. Germline V gives CDR1 LGHNA, CDR2 YNFKEQ.

This clonotype showed up just a few times. The genes are TRBV30 and TRBJ2-3, with 8 positions matching TRBD1. The CDR3 length is 15 residues. The V segment lost 0 bases and the J segment 3 bases; nucleotides outside the gene matches: 5. CDR1 and CDR2 (germline): GTSNPN, SVGIG (reference sequence). The CDR3 loop reads CAWSVRQGSTDTQYF. CDR3 nucleotide sequence: TGTGCCTGGAGTGTAAGACAGGGGTCGACAGATACGCAGTATTTT.

The V call is TRBV7-8, the J call TRBJ2-5, with 7 nucleotides matching TRBD2. This CDR3 is 14 amino acids long. V was pared by 2 bases and J by 5 bases, with 5 bases of the junction left unmatched. CDR1 and CDR2 (germline): SGHVS, FQNEAQ. CDR3 in DNA: TGTGCCAGCAGCTTAATTCGGGGAGGGGAGACCCAGTACTTC. Protein: CASSLIRGGETQYF.

The rearrangement joins TRBV2 to TRBJ2-1, with 12 bases identical to TRBD2. Germline loops: CDR1 SNHLY, CDR2 FYNNEI. The length of the CDR3 is 16 residues. J was trimmed by 4 bases and V by 6 bases; bases with no gene match: 7. The CDR3 DNA is TGTGCCAGCAGGGAACTAGCGGGGGGTTGGTACAATGAGCAGTTCTTC. The encoded protein is CASRELAGGWYNEQFF.